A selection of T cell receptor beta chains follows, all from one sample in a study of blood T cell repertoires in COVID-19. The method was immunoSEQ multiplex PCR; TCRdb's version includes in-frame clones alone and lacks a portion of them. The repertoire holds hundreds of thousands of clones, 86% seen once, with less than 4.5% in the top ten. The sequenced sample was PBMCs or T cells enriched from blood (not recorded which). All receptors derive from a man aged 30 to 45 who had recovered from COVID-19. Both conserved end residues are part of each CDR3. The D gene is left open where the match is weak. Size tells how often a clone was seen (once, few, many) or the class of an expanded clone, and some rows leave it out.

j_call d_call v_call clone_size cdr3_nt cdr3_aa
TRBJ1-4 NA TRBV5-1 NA TGCGCCAGCAGCCGATCGGTGAGGACTAATGAAAAACTGTTTTTT CASSRSVRTNEKLFF
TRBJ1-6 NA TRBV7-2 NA TGTGCCAGCAGCTCCAACGGACAGAATAATTCACCCCTCCACTTT CASSSNGQNNSPLHF
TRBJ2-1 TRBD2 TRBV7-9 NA TGTGCCAGCAGCTTACGGCTAGCGGGAGCGGCCAATGAGCAGTTCTTC CASSLRLAGAANEQFF
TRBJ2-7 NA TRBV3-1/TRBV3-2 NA TGTGCCAGCAGCCAAGGAGAAGGGAGCTACGAGCAGTACTTC CASSQGEGSYEQYF
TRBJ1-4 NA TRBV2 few TGTGCCAGCAGTGGGCAGTTGGAGAATGAAAAACTGTTTTTT CASSGQLENEKLFF
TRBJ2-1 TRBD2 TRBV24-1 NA TGTGCCACCAGTGATCGGGTAGCGGGCTACAATGAGCAGTTCTTC CATSDRVAGYNEQFF
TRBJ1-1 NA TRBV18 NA TGTGCCAGTGACTCGGGCGGAGGGAACACTGAAGCTTTCTTT CASDSGGGNTEAFF
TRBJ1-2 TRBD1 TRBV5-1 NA TGCGCCAGCAGCCCCTCCTACAGGGGGCCGTCTAACTATGGCTACACCTTC CASSPSYRGPSNYGYTF
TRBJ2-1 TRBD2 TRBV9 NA TGTGCCAGCACCCTCGGCGCGGGAGGGCCCCATGAGCAGTTCTTC CASTLGAGGPHEQFF
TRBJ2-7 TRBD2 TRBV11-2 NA TGTGCCAGCAGCCTCCAATTAGCGGGAGGGCCTCGGGAGCAGTACTTC CASSLQLAGGPREQYF
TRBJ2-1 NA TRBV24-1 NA TGTGCCACCAGTCTTTCCAATGAGCAGTTCTTC CATSLSNEQFF
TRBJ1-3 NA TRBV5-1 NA TGCGCCAGCAGCGACGCACCAACAGGCTCTGGAAACACCATATATTTT CASSDAPTGSGNTIYF
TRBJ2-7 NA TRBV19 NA TGTGCCAGTAGTATAAGCAGGGGTGCCTACGAGCAGTACTTC CASSISRGAYEQYF
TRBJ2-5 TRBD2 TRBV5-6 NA TGTGCCAGCAGCCCACGCGGGGGGATTCAAGAGACCCAGTACTTC CASSPRGGIQETQYF
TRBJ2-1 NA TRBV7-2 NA TGTGCCAGCAGCCAGGGGGTAGCGGGATACAATGAGCAGTTCTTC CASSQGVAGYNEQFF
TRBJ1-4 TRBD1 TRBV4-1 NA TGCGCCAGCAGTGGCCAGGGGGCGTCCACTAATGAAAAACTGTTTTTT CASSGQGASTNEKLFF
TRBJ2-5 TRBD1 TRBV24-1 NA TGTGCCACCAGTGACCCCGGGACAGGGTTCCAAGAGACCCAGTACTTC CATSDPGTGFQETQYF
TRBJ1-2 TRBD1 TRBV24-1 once TGTGCCACCAGTGATCCTGACAGGGACTCTGGCTACACCTTC CATSDPDRDSGYTF
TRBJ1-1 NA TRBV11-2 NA TGTGCCAGCAGGACGCACCGGACGCCGGGGGAAGCTTTCTTT CASRTHRTPGEAFF
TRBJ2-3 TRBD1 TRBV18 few TGTGCCAGCTCATTTACAGGGGGCGCTTCGGATACGCAGTATTTT CASSFTGGASDTQYF
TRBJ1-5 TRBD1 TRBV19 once TGTGCCAGTAGCGGACAGGGAGGAATCCAGCCCCAGCATTTT CASSGQGGIQPQHF
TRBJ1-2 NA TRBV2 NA TGTGCCCTCGGGGGAGAGGGCGGCTACACCTTC CALGGEGGYTF
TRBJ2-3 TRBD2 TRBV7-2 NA TGTGCCAGCAGCTTAGGCGGGAGGGCCATCGATACGCAGTATTTT CASSLGGRAIDTQYF
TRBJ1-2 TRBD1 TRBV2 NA TGTGCCAGCAGCCTTCTTCCCGGGACAGGACCGAACTATGGCTACACCTTC CASSLLPGTGPNYGYTF
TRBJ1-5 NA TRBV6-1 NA TGTGCCAGCAGTGAAGCGGGCGGGCGGCCCCAGCATTTT CASSEAGGRPQHF
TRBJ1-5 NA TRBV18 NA TGTGCCAGCTCACCGGGGGGGGCGACTCAGCCCCAGCATTTT CASSPGGATQPQHF
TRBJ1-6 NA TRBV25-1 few TGTGCCAGCAGTGGGCAGGGTTCACCCCTCCACTTT CASSGQGSPLHF
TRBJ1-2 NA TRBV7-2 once TGTGCCAGCAGCTTAGACAGGGCCGGCTATGGCTACACCTTC CASSLDRAGYGYTF
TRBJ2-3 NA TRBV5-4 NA TGTGCCAGCAGCCCGCTGTGGGGCAGCCCTACAGATACGCAGTATTTT CASSPLWGSPTDTQYF
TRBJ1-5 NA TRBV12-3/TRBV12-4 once TGTGCCAGCAGTCCAACTCCGGGGGGACCCCAGCATTTT CASSPTPGGPQHF
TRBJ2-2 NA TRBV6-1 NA TGTGCCAGCAGTGGGGGGGAGATGCTCTCAGTTGGGACCGGGGAGCTGTTTTTT CASSGGEMLSVGTGELFF
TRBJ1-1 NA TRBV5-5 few TGTGCCAGCAGCTTGGAAGGGGGAAAGAACACTGAAGCTTTCTTT CASSLEGGKNTEAFF
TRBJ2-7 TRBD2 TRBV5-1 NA TGCGCCAGCAGCTTGGGGCTAGCGGACTCCTACGAGCAGTACTTC CASSLGLADSYEQYF
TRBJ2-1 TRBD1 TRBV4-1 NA TGCGCCAGCAGCCAAGATTGGCGACAGGGGGGAACGCTCTTC CASSQDWRQGGTLF
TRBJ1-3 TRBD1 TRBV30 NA TGTGCCTGGAGTGTAGACAGGGCTGGAAACACCATATATTTT CAWSVDRAGNTIYF
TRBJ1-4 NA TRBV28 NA TGTGCCATACACGGGTCGCATAATGAAAAACTGTTTTTT CAIHGSHNEKLFF
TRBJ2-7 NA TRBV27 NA TGTGCCAGCAGTTTCGCGGTCTTCTCCTACGAGCAGTACTTC CASSFAVFSYEQYF
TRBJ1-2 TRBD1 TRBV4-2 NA TGTGCCAGCAGCCAAAAACAGGGGACCTATGGCTACACCTTC CASSQKQGTYGYTF
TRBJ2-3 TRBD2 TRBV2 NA TGTGCCAGCAGCCCGACTAGCGGATCTAGAAGCACAGATACGCAGTATTTT CASSPTSGSRSTDTQYF
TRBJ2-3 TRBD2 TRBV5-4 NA TGTGCCAGCAGCCTGGGGGGACTAGCGGGGGAACGTACGCAGTATTTT CASSLGGLAGERTQYF
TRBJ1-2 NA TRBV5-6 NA TGTGCCAGCAGCTTCGTTGCAGCGGGGCAGGCCTATGGCTACACCTTC CASSFVAAGQAYGYTF
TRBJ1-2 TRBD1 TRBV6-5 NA TGTTTCTCCGGGACAGGGCTCGCCGGCTACACCTTC CFSGTGLAGYTF
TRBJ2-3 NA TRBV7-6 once TGTGCCAGCAGCTTAGGCGACAGTATTGGGGCAGATACGCAGTATTTT CASSLGDSIGADTQYF
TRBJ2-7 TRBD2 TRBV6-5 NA TGTGCCAGCAGTTACGTCCTAGCGGGAGCGGGCGAGCAGTACTTC CASSYVLAGAGEQYF
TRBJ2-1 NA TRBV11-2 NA TGTGCCAGCAGCTTAGAGTCTAGCGACAATGAGCAGTTCTTC CASSLESSDNEQFF
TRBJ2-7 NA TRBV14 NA TGTGCCAGCAGCCAGGGCTACTCCTACGAGCAGTACTTC CASSQGYSYEQYF
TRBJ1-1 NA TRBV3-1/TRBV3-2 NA TGTGCCAGCAGCCAAGATCGGGAAGCTTTCTTT CASSQDREAFF